The present T cell receptor beta chain was sequenced within a study of blood T cell repertoires in COVID-19 (dated by TCRdb to about 2020). For context, the study as a whole: Samples covering the acute and convalescent phases of COVID-19 were provided by collaborators in the United States, Italy and Spain. The material from the prospective study consisted of cDNA or gDNA derived from T cells, B-cell-depleted T cells, or PBMCs. The samples were drawn from the first 160 participants of the ongoing ImmuneRACE study and from about 1,200 subjects provided by 6 global collaborators. HLA class I and class II types, where available, came from metadata supplied by the sample provider rather than from assay-based typing. The sample metadata nearly always contained a de-identified subject ID, COVID-19 status, age in years and sex. Subjects who had been exposed to COVID-19, were actively infected with it, or had recovered from it provided the deeply sampled blood TCRbeta repertoires that made up the dataset. The repertoires were released in a freely available public database intended as a resource for research on the immune response to SARS-CoV-2.

Whole blood was collected in K2EDTA tubes by collaborating institutions according to the institutions' own protocols. Collaborator samples were shipped for TCRbeta analysis as frozen whole blood, isolated PBMCs, or DNA extracted from either sample type. The full study reports these points: How much clinical and demographic metadata was included differed by source and by participant, and the metadata was provided uncurated.

This clone is a singleton in its sample. Its recognized antigen is unknown. No much larger clonotype is one base removed from it; base qualities were not supplied. CDR3 length: 14 amino acids, cysteine to phenylalanine. The entry retains the CDR3 DNA only, 42 bases that are in frame from base 1. V and J lose 0 bases and 3 bases, and a span of 8 bases separates them. The germline V gene (reference sequence) sets CDR1 to LNHNV and CDR2 to YYDKDF. The immunoSEQ Assay, a bias-controlled multiplex PCR, was used to amplify TCRbeta CDR3 regions from genomic DNA. In the source study's methods: Nucleated cell counts per sample were estimated from amplification of reference gene primers within the assay. To quantify the absolute abundance of each unique TCRbeta CDR3 rearrangement, sequence reads were collapsed and filtered. Productive Simpson clonality was computed per sample as the square root of Simpson's diversity index over productive rearrangements. TCRdb retrieved this table from immuneACCESS and kept in-frame rearrangements only. Not all clones are present; in checked studies, unresolved V genes account for under half, and no reason is known for the remainder. V and J calls and clone size are copied from that table; D and trimming were computed from the DNA. A total of around 250,000 clones appear in this sample, 86% of them only once. The ten most abundant clones make up about 5.9% of the sample.

The sample taken for sequencing was peripheral blood. Recombination linked TRBV15 to TRBJ1-2, with the identity of the D gene unclear. This TCR was recovered from a man aged 55 to 70 with acute or convalescent COVID-19. The CDR3: CATSREAFDYGYTF. The DNA reads as follows: TGTGCCACCAGCAGAGAGGCATTTGACTATGGCTACACCTTC. The reference TRBV15 and TRBJ1-2 proteins fill in what lies around the CDR3, so the full variable domain reads DAMVIQNPRYQVTQFGKPVTLSCSQTLNHNVMYWYQQKSSQAPKLLFHYYDKDFNNEADTPDNFQSRRPNTSFCFLDIRSPGLGDTAMYLCATSREAFDYGYTFGSGTRLTVV.